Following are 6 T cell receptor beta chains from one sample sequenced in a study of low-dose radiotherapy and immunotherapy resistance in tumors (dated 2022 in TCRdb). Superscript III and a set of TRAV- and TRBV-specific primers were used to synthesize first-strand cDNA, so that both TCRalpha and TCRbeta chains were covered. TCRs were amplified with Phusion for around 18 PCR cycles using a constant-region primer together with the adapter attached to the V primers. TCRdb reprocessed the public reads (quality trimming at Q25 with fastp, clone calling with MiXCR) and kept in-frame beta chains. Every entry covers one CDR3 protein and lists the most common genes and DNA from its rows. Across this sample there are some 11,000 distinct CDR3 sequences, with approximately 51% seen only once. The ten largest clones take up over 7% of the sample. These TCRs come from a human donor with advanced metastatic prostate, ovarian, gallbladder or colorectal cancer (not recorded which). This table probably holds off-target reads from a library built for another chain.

For the CDR3, the DNA is TGTGCCTGGGGACCTGCCGGGACAGGGTCCCACGAGCAGTACTTC. It yields the protein CAWGPAGTGSHEQYF. The chain combines TRBV30 with TRBJ2-7, with TRBD1 identical over 9 bases. V lost 5 bases to trimming and J lost 5 bases; unmatched junction nucleotides: 13. Germline assignment: CDR1 GTSNPN and CDR2 SVGIG (reference sequence). CDR3 length equals 15 residues.

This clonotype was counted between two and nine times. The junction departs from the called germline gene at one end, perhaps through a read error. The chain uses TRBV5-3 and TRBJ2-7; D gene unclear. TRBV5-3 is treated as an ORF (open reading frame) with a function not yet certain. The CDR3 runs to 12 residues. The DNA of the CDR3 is TGTGCCAGCAGCTCATCTCGGTCCGAGCAGTACTTC. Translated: CASSSSRSEQYF.

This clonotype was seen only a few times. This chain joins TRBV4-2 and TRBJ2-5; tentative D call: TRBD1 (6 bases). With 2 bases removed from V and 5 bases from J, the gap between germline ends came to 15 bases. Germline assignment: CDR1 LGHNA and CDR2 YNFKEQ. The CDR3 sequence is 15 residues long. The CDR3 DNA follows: TGTGCCAGCAGCCAACCGGGTGGGGGCCTGGAGACCCAGTACTTC. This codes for CASSQPGGGLETQYF.

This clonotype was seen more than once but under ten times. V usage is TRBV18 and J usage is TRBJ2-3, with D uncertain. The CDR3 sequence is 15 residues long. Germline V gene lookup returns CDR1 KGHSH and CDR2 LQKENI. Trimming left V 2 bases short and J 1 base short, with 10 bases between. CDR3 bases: TGTGCCAGCTCACCATTGGGGTACGGCACAGATACGCAGTATTTT. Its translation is CASSPLGYGTDTQYF.

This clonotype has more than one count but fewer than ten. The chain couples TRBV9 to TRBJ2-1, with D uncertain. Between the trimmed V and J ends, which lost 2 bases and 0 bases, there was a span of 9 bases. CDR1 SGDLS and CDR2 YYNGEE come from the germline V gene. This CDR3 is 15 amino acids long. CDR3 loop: CASSVWQSSYNEQFF. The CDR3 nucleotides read TGTGCCAGCAGCGTTTGGCAGAGCTCCTACAATGAGCAGTTCTTC.

The CDR3 spells CASSERVWDTEAFF. In DNA, the CDR3 is TGTGCCAGCAGTGAAAGGGTCTGGGACACTGAAGCTTTCTTT. The chain couples TRBV2 to TRBJ1-1; no firm D call. Germline V lookup: CDR1 SNHLY, CDR2 FYNNEI. This CDR3 region has 14 residues. Trimming removed 2 bases at V and 3 bases at J, with 10 bases between.